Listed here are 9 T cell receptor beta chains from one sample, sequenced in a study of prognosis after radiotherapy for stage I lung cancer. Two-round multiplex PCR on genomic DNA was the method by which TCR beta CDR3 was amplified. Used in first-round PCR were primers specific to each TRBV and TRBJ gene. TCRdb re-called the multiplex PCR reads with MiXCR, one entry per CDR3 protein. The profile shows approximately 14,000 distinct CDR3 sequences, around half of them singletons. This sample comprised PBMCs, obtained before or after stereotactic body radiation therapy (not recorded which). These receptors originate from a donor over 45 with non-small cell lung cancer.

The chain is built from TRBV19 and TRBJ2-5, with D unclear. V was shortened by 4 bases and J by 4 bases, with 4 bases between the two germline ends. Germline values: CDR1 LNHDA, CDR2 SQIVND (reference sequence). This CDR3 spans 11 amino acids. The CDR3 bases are TGTGCCAGTAGTACAGGAGAGACCCAGTACTTC. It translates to CASSTGETQYF.

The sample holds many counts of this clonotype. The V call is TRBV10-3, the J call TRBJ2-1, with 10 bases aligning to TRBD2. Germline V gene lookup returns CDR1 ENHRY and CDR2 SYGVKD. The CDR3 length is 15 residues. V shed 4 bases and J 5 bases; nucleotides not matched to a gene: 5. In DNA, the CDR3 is TGTGCCATCAGTGCTAGCGGGAGTGGGAACAATGAGCAGTTCTTC. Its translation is CAISASGSGNNEQFF.

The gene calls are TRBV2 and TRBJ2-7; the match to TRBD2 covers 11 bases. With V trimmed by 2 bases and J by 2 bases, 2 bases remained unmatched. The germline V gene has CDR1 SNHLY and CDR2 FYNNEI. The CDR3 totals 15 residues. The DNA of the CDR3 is TGTGCCAGCAGTGAATCTAGCGGGAGGACCTACGAGCAGTACTTC. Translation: CASSESSGRTYEQYF. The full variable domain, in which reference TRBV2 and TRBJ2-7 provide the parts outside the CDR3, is EPEVTQTPSHQVTQMGQEVILRCVPISNHLYFYWYRQILGQKVEFLVSFYNNEISEKSEIFDDQFSVERPDGSNFTLKIRSTKLEDSAMYFCASSESSGRTYEQYFGPGTRLTVT.

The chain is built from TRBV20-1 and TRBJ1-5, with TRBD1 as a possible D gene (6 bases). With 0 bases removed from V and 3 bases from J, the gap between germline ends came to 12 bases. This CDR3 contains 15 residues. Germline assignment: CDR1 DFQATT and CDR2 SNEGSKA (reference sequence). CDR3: CSARDRGTYNQPQHF. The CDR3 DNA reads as TGCAGTGCTAGAGACAGGGGAACTTACAATCAGCCCCAGCATTTT.

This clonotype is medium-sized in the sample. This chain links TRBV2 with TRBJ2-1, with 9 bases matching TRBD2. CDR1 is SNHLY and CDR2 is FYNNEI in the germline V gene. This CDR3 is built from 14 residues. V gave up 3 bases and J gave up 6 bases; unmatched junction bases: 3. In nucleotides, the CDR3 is TGTGCCAGCAGTGAGCGGGGGGGCGTCAATGAGCAGTTCTTC. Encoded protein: CASSERGGVNEQFF.

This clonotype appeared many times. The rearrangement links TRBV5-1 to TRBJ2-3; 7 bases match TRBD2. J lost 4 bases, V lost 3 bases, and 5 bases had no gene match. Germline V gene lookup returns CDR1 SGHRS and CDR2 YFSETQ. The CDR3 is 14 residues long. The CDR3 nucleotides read TGCGCCAGCAGCTGGGGGGGGGGGGCAGATACGCAGTATTTT. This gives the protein CASSWGGGADTQYF.

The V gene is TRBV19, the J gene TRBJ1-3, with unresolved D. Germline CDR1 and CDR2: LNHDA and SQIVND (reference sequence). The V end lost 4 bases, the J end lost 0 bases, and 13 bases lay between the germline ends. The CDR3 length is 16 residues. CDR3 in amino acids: CASSTRRINSGNTIYF. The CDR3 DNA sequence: TGTGCCAGTAGTACGCGGAGAATAAACTCTGGAAACACCATATATTTT.

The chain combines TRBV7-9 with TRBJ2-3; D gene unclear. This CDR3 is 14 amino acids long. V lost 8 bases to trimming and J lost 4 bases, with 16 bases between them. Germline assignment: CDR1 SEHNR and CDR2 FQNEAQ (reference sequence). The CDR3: CASESVSSADTQYF. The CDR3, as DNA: TGTGCCAGCGAGAGCGTGAGTTCTGCAGATACGCAGTATTTT.

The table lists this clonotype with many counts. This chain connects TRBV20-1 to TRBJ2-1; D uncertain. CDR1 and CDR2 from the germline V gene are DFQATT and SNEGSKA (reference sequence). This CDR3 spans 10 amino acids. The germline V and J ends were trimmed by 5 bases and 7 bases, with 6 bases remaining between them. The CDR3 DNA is TGCAGTGCTTGGCGTAATGAGCAGTTCTTC. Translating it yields CSAWRNEQFF.